These T cell receptor beta chains were read from a single sample in a study of blood T cells in healthy people across ages. TCRdb itself ran the 5' RACE reads through MiXCR, one entry per CDR3 protein. This table holds about 640,000 distinct CDR3 sequences, roughly 41% found once. The sample taken for sequencing was blood. The receptors stem from a man aged 80 or over in good health. Both conserved end residues are part of each CDR3. Fields, in order: V gene, D gene, J gene, clone size, CDR3 protein, CDR3 DNA. The D gene is left open where the match is weak. Size values are once, few and many counts, or a class for expanded clones, and some rows have none.

v_gene: TRBV7-2; d_gene: TRBD2; j_gene: TRBJ2-1; abundance: many; CDR3aa: CASKRSGGEINEQFF; CDR3nt: TGTGCCAGCAAGAGAAGCGGGGGGGAAATCAATGAGCAGTTCTTC
v_gene: TRBV11-2; d_gene: .; j_gene: TRBJ2-1; abundance: many; CDR3aa: CASSLLLLGVGFF; CDR3nt: TGTGCCAGCAGCCTCCTCTTACTCGGGGTTGGGTTCTTC
v_gene: TRBV6-5; d_gene: TRBD2; j_gene: TRBJ2-1; abundance: few; CDR3aa: CASSSSGRGSNEQFF; CDR3nt: TGTGCCAGCAGTTCTAGCGGGAGGGGGAGCAATGAGCAGTTCTTC
v_gene: TRBV5-1; d_gene: TRBD2; j_gene: TRBJ2-1; abundance: few; CDR3aa: CASRGTSGEQFF; CDR3nt: TGCGCCAGCAGAGGGACTAGCGGCGAGCAGTTCTTC
v_gene: TRBV5-1; d_gene: TRBD1; j_gene: TRBJ2-1; abundance: few; CDR3aa: CASGQGEGYNEQFF; CDR3nt: TGCGCCAGCGGACAGGGTGAAGGGTACAATGAGCAGTTCTTC
v_gene: TRBV28; d_gene: .; j_gene: TRBJ1-4; abundance: few; CDR3aa: CASSSTGKGEKLFF; CDR3nt: TGTGCCAGCAGTTCTACAGGGAAGGGCGAAAAACTGTTTTTT
v_gene: TRBV5-6; d_gene: TRBD1; j_gene: TRBJ2-7; abundance: .; CDR3aa: CASAASAGGAYEQYF; CDR3nt: TGTGCCAGCGCCGCATCGGCAGGGGGTGCCTACGAGCAGTACTTC
v_gene: TRBV25-1; d_gene: .; j_gene: TRBJ1-1; abundance: .; CDR3aa: CASSAKMNTEAFF; CDR3nt: TGTGCCAGCAGTGCTAAAATGAACACTGAAGCTTTCTTT
v_gene: TRBV21-1; d_gene: .; j_gene: TRBJ2-7; abundance: .; CDR3aa: CASGSGDRNEQYF; CDR3nt: TGTGCCAGCGGATCAGGGGATAGGAACGAGCAGTACTTC
v_gene: TRBV12-3/TRBV12-4; d_gene: TRBD2; j_gene: TRBJ2-1; abundance: few; CDR3aa: CASSLGRGGSPLGEQFF; CDR3nt: TGTGCCAGCAGTTTAGGGCGGGGCGGGAGTCCCCTGGGTGAGCAGTTCTTC
v_gene: TRBV6-2/TRBV6-3; d_gene: .; j_gene: TRBJ2-1; abundance: .; CDR3aa: CASTKRSTGNYNEQFF; CDR3nt: TGTGCCAGCACCAAGAGATCGACAGGCAACTACAATGAGCAGTTCTTC
v_gene: TRBV7-2; d_gene: .; j_gene: TRBJ2-7; abundance: many; CDR3aa: CASSLSRATYEQYF; CDR3nt: TGTGCCAGCAGCTTATCCCGGGCGACCTACGAGCAGTACTTC
v_gene: TRBV28; d_gene: TRBD1; j_gene: TRBJ1-6; abundance: .; CDR3aa: CASSLISGQGLSPLHF; CDR3nt: TGTGCCAGCAGTTTAATCTCGGGACAGGGCCTATCACCCCTCCACTTT
v_gene: TRBV24-1; d_gene: TRBD1; j_gene: TRBJ2-1; abundance: few; CDR3aa: CATSRPGQVPGYNEQFF; CDR3nt: TGTGCCACCAGTAGGCCCGGACAGGTTCCGGGCTACAATGAGCAGTTCTTC
v_gene: TRBV2; d_gene: .; j_gene: TRBJ2-1; abundance: .; CDR3aa: CASSEEGFDEQFF; CDR3nt: TGTGCCAGCAGTGAAGAGGGTTTTGACGAGCAGTTCTTC
v_gene: TRBV6-5; d_gene: TRBD2; j_gene: TRBJ2-5; abundance: few; CDR3aa: CASSYLLAGAVLYNEQYF; CDR3nt: TGTGCCAGCAGTTACCTACTAGCGGGAGCCGTCCTCTACAATGAGCAGTACTTC
v_gene: TRBV20-1; d_gene: TRBD1; j_gene: TRBJ1-2; abundance: few; CDR3aa: CSASPGQGGYGYTF; CDR3nt: TGCAGTGCTAGCCCGGGACAGGGGGGCTATGGCTACACCTTC